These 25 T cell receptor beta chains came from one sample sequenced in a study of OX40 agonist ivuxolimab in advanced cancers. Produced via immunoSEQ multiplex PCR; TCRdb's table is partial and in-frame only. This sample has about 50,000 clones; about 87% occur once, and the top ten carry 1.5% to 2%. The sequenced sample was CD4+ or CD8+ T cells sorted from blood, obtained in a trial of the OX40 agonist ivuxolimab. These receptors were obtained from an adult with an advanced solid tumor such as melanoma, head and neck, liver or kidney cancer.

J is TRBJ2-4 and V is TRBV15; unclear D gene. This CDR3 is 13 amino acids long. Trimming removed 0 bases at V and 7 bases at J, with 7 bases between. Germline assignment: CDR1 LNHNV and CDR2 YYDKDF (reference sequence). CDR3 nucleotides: TGTGCCACCAGCAGAGACAGATACAACATTCAGTACTTC. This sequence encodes CATSRDRYNIQYF.

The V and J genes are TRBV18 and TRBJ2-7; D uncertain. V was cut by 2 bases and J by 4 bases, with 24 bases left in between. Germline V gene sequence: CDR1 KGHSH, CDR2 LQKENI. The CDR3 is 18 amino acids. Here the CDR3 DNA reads TGTGCCAGCTCACCAGCCAGAAGAGAGGTCAGTATCCTATACGAGCAGTACTTC. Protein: CASSPARREVSILYEQYF.

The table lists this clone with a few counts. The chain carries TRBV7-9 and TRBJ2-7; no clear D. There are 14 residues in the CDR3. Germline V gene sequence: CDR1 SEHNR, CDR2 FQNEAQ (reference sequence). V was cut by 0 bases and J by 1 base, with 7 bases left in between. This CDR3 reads CASSLAGRSYEQYF. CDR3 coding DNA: TGTGCCAGCAGCTTAGCAGGAAGATCCTACGAGCAGTACTTC.

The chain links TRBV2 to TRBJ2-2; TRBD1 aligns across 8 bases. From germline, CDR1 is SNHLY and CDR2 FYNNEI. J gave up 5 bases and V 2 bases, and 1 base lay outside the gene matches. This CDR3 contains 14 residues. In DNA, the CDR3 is TGTGCCAGCAGTGAACAGGGGGCGACCGGGGAGCTGTTTTTT. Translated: CASSEQGATGELFF.

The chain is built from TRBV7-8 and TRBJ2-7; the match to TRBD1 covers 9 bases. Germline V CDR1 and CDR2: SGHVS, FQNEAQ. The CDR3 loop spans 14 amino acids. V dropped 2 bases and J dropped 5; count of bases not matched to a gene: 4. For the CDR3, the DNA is TGTGCCAGCAGCTTAAGGACAGGGGACCACGAGCAGTACTTC. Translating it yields CASSLRTGDHEQYF.

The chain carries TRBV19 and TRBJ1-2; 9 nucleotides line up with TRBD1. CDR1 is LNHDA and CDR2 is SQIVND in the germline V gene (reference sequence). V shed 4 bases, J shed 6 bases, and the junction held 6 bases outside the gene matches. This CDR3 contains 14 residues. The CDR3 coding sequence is TGTGCCAGTAGTACCTCCGGGACAGGGAATGGCTACACCTTC. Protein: CASSTSGTGNGYTF.

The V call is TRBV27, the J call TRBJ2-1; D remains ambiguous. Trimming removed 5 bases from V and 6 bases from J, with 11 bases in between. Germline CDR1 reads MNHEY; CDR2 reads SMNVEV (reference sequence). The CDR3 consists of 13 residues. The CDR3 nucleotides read TGTGCCAGCAGTACAGATCTAGGCAATGAGCAGTTCTTC. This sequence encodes CASSTDLGNEQFF.

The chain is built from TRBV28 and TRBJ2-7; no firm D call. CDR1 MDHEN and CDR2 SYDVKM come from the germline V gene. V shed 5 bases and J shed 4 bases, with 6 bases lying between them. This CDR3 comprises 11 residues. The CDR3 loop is CASSTAYEQYF. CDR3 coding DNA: TGTGCCAGCAGTACAGCTTACGAGCAGTACTTC.

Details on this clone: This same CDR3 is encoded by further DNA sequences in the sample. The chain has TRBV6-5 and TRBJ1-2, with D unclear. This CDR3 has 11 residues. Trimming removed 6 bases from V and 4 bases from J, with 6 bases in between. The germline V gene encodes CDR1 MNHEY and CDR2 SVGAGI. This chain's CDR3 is CASSGSYGYTF. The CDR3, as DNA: TGTGCCAGCAGCGGATCCTATGGCTACACCTTC.

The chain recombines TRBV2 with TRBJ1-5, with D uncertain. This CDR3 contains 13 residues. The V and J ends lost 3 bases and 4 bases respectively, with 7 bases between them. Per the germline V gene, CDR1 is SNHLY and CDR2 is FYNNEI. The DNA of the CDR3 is TGTGCCAGCAGTGATTCCCAAAATCAGCCCCAGCATTTT. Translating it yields CASSDSQNQPQHF. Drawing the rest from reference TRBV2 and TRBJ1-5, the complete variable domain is EPEVTQTPSHQVTQMGQEVILRCVPISNHLYFYWYRQILGQKVEFLVSFYNNEISEKSEIFDDQFSVERPDGSNFTLKIRSTKLEDSAMYFCASSDSQNQPQHFGDGTRLSIL.

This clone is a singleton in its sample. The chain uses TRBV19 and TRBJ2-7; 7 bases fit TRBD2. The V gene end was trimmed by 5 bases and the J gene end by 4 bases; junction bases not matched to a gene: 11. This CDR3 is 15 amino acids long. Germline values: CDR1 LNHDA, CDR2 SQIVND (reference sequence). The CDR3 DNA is TGTGCCAGTAGTCTTTCCAGAGGGAGGGCGTACGAGCAGTACTTC. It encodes CASSLSRGRAYEQYF.

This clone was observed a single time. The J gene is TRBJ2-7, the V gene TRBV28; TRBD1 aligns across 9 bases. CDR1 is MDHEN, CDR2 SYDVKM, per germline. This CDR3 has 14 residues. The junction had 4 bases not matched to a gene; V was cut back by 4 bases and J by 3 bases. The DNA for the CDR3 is TGTGCCAGCAGTTACCTGACAGGGGGCTACGAGCAGTACTTC. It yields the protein CASSYLTGGYEQYF.

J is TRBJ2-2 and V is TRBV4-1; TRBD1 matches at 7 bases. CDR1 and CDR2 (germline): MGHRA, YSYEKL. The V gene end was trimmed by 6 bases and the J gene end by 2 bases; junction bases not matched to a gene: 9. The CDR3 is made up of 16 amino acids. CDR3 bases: TGCGCCAGCAGTCCTACGGGACAGAGAAACACCGGGGAGCTGTTTTTT. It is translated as CASSPTGQRNTGELFF.

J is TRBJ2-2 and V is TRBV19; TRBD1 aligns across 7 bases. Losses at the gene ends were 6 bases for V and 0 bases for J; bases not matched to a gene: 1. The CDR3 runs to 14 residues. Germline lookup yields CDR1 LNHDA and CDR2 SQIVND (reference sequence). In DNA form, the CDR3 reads TGTGCCAGTAGGGGGACAGCGAACACCGGGGAGCTGTTTTTT. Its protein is CASRGTANTGELFF.

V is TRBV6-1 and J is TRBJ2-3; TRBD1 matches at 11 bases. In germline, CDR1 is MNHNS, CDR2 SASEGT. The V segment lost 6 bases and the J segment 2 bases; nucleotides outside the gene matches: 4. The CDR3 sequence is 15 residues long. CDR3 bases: TGTGCCAGCAGGAGGGGACAGGGGGACACAGATACGCAGTATTTT. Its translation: CASRRGQGDTDTQYF.

CDR3 DNA sequence: TGCGCCAGCAGCTTCGTATCGACATACTTGAACACTGAAGCTTTCTTT. Translating it yields CASSFVSTYLNTEAFF. The chain links TRBV5-1 to TRBJ1-1; D not certain. The V and J ends lost 2 bases and 0 bases respectively, with 14 bases between them. CDR1 and CDR2 (germline): SGHRS, YFSETQ. This CDR3 has 16 amino acids.

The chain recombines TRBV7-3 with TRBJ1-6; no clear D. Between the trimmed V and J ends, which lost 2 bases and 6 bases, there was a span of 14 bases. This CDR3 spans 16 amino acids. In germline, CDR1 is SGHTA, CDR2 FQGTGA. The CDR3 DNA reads TGTGCCAGCAGCTTATCGGCTGTAAAGGGTAATTCACCCCTCCACTTT. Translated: CASSLSAVKGNSPLHF.

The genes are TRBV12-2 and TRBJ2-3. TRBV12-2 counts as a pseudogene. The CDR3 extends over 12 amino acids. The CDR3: CASRSQHMTEYF. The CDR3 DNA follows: TGTGCAAGTCGCTCCCAGCACATGACGGAGTATTTT.

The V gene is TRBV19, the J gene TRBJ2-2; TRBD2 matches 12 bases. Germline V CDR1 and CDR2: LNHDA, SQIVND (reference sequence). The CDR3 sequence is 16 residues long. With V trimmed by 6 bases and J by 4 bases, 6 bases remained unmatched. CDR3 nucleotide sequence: TGTGCCAGTAGGCCTAGCGGGAGGGCCCCCACCGGGGAGCTGTTTTTT. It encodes CASRPSGRAPTGELFF.

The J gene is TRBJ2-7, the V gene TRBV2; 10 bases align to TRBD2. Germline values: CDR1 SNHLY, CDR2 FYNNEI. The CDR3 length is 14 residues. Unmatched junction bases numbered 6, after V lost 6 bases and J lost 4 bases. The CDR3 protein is CASRLTSGVYEQYF. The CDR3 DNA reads TGTGCCAGCAGGTTAACTAGCGGGGTTTACGAGCAGTACTTC.

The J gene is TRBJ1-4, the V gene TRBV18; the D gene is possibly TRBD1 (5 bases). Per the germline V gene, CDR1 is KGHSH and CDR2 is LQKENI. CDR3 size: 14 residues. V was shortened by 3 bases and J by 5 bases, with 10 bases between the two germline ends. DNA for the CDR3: TGTGCCAGCTCACCTGACAGCAGGAATGAAAAACTGTTTTTT. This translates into CASSPDSRNEKLFF.

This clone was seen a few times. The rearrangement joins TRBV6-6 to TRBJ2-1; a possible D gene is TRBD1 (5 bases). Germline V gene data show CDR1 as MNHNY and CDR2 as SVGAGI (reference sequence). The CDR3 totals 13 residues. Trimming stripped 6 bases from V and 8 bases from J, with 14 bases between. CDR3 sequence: CASRSTQGHEQFF. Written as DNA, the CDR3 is TGTGCCAGCAGATCTACGCAGGGTCATGAGCAGTTCTTC.

CDR3 nucleotides: TGTGCCAGCTCACCACGGTCGAACTATGGCTACACCTTC. Protein sequence: CASSPRSNYGYTF. The rearrangement uses TRBV18 and TRBJ1-2; D is uncertain. The CDR3 contains 13 residues. Trimming removed 1 base at V and 2 bases at J, with 5 bases between. Germline CDR1 and CDR2: KGHSH and LQKENI.

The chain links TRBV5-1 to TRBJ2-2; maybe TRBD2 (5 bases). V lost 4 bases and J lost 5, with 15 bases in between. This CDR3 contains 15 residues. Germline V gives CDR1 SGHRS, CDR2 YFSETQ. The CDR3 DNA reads TGCGCCAGCAGCCCCGGGGTAGCTGTTACCGGGGAGCTGTTTTTT. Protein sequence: CASSPGVAVTGELFF. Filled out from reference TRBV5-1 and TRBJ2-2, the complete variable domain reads KAGVTQTPRYLIKTRGQQVTLSCSPISGHRSVSWYQQTPGQGLQFLFEYFSETQRNKGNFPGRFSGRQFSNSRSEMNVSTLELGDSALYLCASSPGVAVTGELFFGEGSRLTVL.

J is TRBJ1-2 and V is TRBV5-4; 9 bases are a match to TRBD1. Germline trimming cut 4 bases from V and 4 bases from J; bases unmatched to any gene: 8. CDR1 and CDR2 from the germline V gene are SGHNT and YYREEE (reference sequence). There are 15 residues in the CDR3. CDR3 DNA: TGTGCCAGCAGCCTGGAAACAGGGGGCACCTATGGCTACACCTTC. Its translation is CASSLETGGTYGYTF.